This is a list of T cell receptor beta chains from one sample in a study of blood T cell repertoires in COVID-19. Sequencing used immunoSEQ multiplex PCR; TCRdb keeps in-frame clones, though not all of them. The sample includes 30,000 or so clones, about nine tenths of them seen just once. Sequencing input: peripheral blood. These receptors were taken from a man aged 70 or older with active or convalescent COVID-19. The CDR3 runs from the conserved cysteine through the conserved F or W. The D gene is left open where the match is weak. Size tells how often a clone was seen (once, few, many) or the class of an expanded clone, and some rows leave it out.

v_call	d_call	j_call	clone_size	cdr3_nt	cdr3_aa
TRBV5-1	NA	TRBJ1-1	NA	TGCGCCAGCAGCTTGCAGGTGGGGAACACTGAAGCTTTCTTT	CASSLQVGNTEAFF
TRBV7-2	NA	TRBJ2-3	NA	TGTGCCAGCAGCTTCGGGATGGCCGGGAGCACAGATACGCAGTATTTT	CASSFGMAGSTDTQYF
TRBV4-1	NA	TRBJ1-1	NA	TGCGCCAGCAGCCAAGCTGGCCGTGAGAACACTGAAGCTTTCTTT	CASSQAGRENTEAFF
TRBV5-1	TRBD1	TRBJ1-6	NA	TGCGCCAGCGCTAGGGGGCCCCCGGAAGATTCACCCCTCCACTTT	CASARGPPEDSPLHF
TRBV18	NA	TRBJ2-3	NA	TGTGCCAGCTCACCACCCGGGGGTCGGGATACGCAGTATTTT	CASSPPGGRDTQYF
TRBV18	NA	TRBJ2-5	NA	TGTGCCAGCTCACCACCAGGGGTAGGGGAGACCCAGTACTTC	CASSPPGVGETQYF
TRBV7-9	TRBD1	TRBJ1-4	NA	TGTGCCAGCAGCTCAGGGACAGGGGGCCCATCGGGTAATGAAAAACTGTTTTTT	CASSSGTGGPSGNEKLFF
TRBV20-1	TRBD2	TRBJ2-1	NA	TGCAGTGCTAGTGGCGGGACTAGCGGGTGGAATGAGCAGTTCTTC	CSASGGTSGWNEQFF
TRBV7-8	TRBD2	TRBJ2-7	once	TGTGCCAGCAGCTCCCGTCCGGGACTAGCCTCCTACGAGCAGTACTTC	CASSSRPGLASYEQYF
TRBV6-5	NA	TRBJ2-7	NA	TGTGCCAGCAGTTACTCCGAGGCCTACTCCTACGAGCAGTACTTC	CASSYSEAYSYEQYF
TRBV6-2/TRBV6-3	TRBD1	TRBJ1-5	once	TGTGCCAGCAGTTATCATCGTGGGACAGCTTCTTTTAGCAATCAGCCCCAGCATTTT	CASSYHRGTASFSNQPQHF
TRBV7-3	NA	TRBJ1-2	NA	TGTGCCAGCAGCTCCACAGGGCACGGCTACACCTTC	CASSSTGHGYTF
TRBV9	TRBD1	TRBJ2-7	NA	TGTGCCAGCAGCCCGCACAGGGGCTCCTACGAGCAGTACTTC	CASSPHRGSYEQYF
TRBV7-9	NA	TRBJ1-2	NA	TGTGCCAGCAGCTTACAGGGTCTACGAAACTATGGCTACACCTTC	CASSLQGLRNYGYTF
TRBV9	NA	TRBJ2-7	NA	TGTGCCAGCAGCGTAACAGGGCAGGGCGAGCAGTACTTC	CASSVTGQGEQYF
TRBV6-5	NA	TRBJ1-2	once	TGTGCCAGCAGTTACGACAGAACCTATGGCTACACCTTC	CASSYDRTYGYTF
TRBV18	NA	TRBJ2-5	once	TGTGCCAGCTCATCAGGGGAAGAGACCCAGTACTTC	CASSSGEETQYF
TRBV7-8	NA	TRBJ1-1	NA	TGTGCCAGCAGCTTAGTGTCACAGAACACTGAAGCTTTCTTT	CASSLVSQNTEAFF
TRBV19	TRBD2	TRBJ2-7	NA	TGTGCCAGCCGCCAGCGGGGGTCTTCCTACGAGCAGTACTTC	CASRQRGSSYEQYF
TRBV10-3	NA	TRBJ2-7	NA	TGTGCCATCAGTGGGAGGTACGAGCAGTACTTC	CAISGRYEQYF
TRBV7-9	TRBD2	TRBJ2-4	NA	TGTGCCAGCAGCTTACTAGGGAGGGGACGGTCAGCCAAAAACATTCAGTACTTC	CASSLLGRGRSAKNIQYF
TRBV7-2	TRBD1	TRBJ2-3	NA	TGTGCCAGCAGCTCAGGACAGGGGAAATATTTT	CASSSGQGKYF
TRBV5-6	NA	TRBJ2-1	NA	TGTGCCAGCAGCTTGAGAACAAATGAGCAGTTCTTC	CASSLRTNEQFF
TRBV19	TRBD1	TRBJ1-1	NA	TGTGCCAGTAGTACAGGGGGCTGGACTGAAGCTTTCTTT	CASSTGGWTEAFF
TRBV7-3	NA	TRBJ1-1	NA	TGTGCCAGCAGCCCTAAAGGGGGGGCGAACACTGAAGCTTTCTTT	CASSPKGGANTEAFF
TRBV19	TRBD1	TRBJ1-2	NA	TGTGCCAGTAGTGGATGGGGACAGGGGGACTATGGCTACACCTTC	CASSGWGQGDYGYTF
TRBV27	NA	TRBJ1-5	NA	TGTGCCAGCAGTAACCGCGGATTCAATCAGCCCCAGCATTTT	CASSNRGFNQPQHF
TRBV4-3	NA	TRBJ1-1	once	TGCGCCAGCAGCCAAGCTTATCAGGGGTCAGGCACTGAAGCTTTCTTT	CASSQAYQGSGTEAFF
TRBV19	NA	TRBJ2-1	NA	TGTGCCAGTAGCACAACAGGTGCCTCCTACAATGAGCAGTTCTTC	CASSTTGASYNEQFF
TRBV7-8	NA	TRBJ2-5	NA	TGTGCCAGCAGCTTAGTGGAGACCCAAGAGACCCAGTACTTC	CASSLVETQETQYF
TRBV7-9	TRBD1	TRBJ1-1	NA	TGTGCCAGCAGCTCCCAGGGGGTTGCTACTGAAGCTTTCTTT	CASSSQGVATEAFF
TRBV5-1	NA	TRBJ2-7	NA	TGCGCCAGCAGCTTATCTACTAGTCTCGGGTACGAGCAGTACTTC	CASSLSTSLGYEQYF
TRBV30	NA	TRBJ2-2	NA	TGTGCCTGGAGTGGGCCAGGCGAACTCACCGGGGAGCTGTTTTTT	CAWSGPGELTGELFF
TRBV19	TRBD2	TRBJ2-5	NA	TGTGCCAGTAGTATTGGGGGAGCGGGGGGGCAAGAGACCCAGTACTTC	CASSIGGAGGQETQYF
TRBV24-1	TRBD1	TRBJ1-2	once	TGTGCCACCAGTGATCCCGGGACAGGGTATTCTGATGGCTACACCTTC	CATSDPGTGYSDGYTF
TRBV11-3	NA	TRBJ2-3	NA	TGTGCCAGCAGCTCCGACAGCGATACGCAGTATTTT	CASSSDSDTQYF
TRBV2	NA	TRBJ1-6	NA	TGTGCCAGCAGTCCCAGCGGGTCTTCACCCCTCCACTTT	CASSPSGSSPLHF
TRBV5-1	NA	TRBJ2-5	NA	TGCGCCAGCAGCTTGGCCGAGTCCAAAGTAGAAGAGACCCAGTACTTC	CASSLAESKVEETQYF
TRBV5-4	TRBD1	TRBJ1-2	NA	TGTGCCAGCACCTCCCGGGACAGGGGGTCCTATGGCTACACCTTC	CASTSRDRGSYGYTF
TRBV6-6	NA	TRBJ1-3	NA	TGTGCCAGCACCCCCTACCCCTCCGGCTCTGGAAACACCATATATTTT	CASTPYPSGSGNTIYF
TRBV30	NA	TRBJ1-6	NA	TGTGCCTGGAGCATTGACACTCGGTTGGGCCACCTCCACTTT	CAWSIDTRLGHLHF
TRBV29-1	TRBD1	TRBJ2-1	NA	TGCAGCGTCCTTCCTGTTTTAGGGGGCGGTGAGCAGTTCTTC	CSVLPVLGGGEQFF
TRBV7-9	TRBD2	TRBJ2-3	NA	TGTGCCAGCAGCCTAGCGGGAGTAGATACGCAGTATTTT	CASSLAGVDTQYF
TRBV5-1	NA	TRBJ1-1	NA	TGCGCCAGCAGCACAGACACTAACACTGAAGCTTTCTTT	CASSTDTNTEAFF
TRBV19	TRBD1	TRBJ1-3	NA	TGTGCCAGTAGTACCCCAGAGGGACAGGGGCCTGGAAACACCATATATTTT	CASSTPEGQGPGNTIYF
TRBV5-1	NA	TRBJ1-2	NA	TGCGCCAGCAGTTTGTCGTCCGAGTATGGCTACACCTTC	CASSLSSEYGYTF
TRBV20-1	TRBD2	TRBJ2-7	NA	TGCAGTGCTAGTGGATGGGCTAGCGGGGGGGGCGTCTACGAGCAGTACTTC	CSASGWASGGGVYEQYF
TRBV9	TRBD1	TRBJ1-1	NA	TGTGCCAGCAGCGGACGAACAGGGGTTAACACTGAAGCTTTCTTT	CASSGRTGVNTEAFF
TRBV5-1	NA	TRBJ2-2	NA	TGCGCCAGCGTTGCCGGTGAGGCCGGGGAGCTGTTTTTT	CASVAGEAGELFF
TRBV19	NA	TRBJ1-5	NA	TGTGCCAGTAGTACCGATCGACAGCTCATATCCCAGCCCCAGCATTTT	CASSTDRQLISQPQHF
TRBV7-2	NA	TRBJ2-7	NA	TGTGCCAGCAGCGTTAGCGCGATAGAAGGGTTCGAAAGGTACGAGCAGTACTTC	CASSVSAIEGFERYEQYF
TRBV7-9	TRBD1	TRBJ1-2	NA	TGTGCCAGCAGCCTAGCCGGGACAGGGGAACGTAGTGGCTACACCTTC	CASSLAGTGERSGYTF
TRBV5-1	TRBD1	TRBJ1-2	NA	TGCGCCAGCAGGGATCTAGGGGGCGCGGGCTATGGCTACACCTTC	CASRDLGGAGYGYTF
TRBV10-3	NA	TRBJ1-6	NA	TGTGCCATCAGTGAGTCCAGGACAGAGACTTATTCACCCCTCCACTTT	CAISESRTETYSPLHF
TRBV30	NA	TRBJ1-1	NA	TGTGCCTGGGTCCCCGACAGTCGCGAAGCTTTCTTT	CAWVPDSREAFF